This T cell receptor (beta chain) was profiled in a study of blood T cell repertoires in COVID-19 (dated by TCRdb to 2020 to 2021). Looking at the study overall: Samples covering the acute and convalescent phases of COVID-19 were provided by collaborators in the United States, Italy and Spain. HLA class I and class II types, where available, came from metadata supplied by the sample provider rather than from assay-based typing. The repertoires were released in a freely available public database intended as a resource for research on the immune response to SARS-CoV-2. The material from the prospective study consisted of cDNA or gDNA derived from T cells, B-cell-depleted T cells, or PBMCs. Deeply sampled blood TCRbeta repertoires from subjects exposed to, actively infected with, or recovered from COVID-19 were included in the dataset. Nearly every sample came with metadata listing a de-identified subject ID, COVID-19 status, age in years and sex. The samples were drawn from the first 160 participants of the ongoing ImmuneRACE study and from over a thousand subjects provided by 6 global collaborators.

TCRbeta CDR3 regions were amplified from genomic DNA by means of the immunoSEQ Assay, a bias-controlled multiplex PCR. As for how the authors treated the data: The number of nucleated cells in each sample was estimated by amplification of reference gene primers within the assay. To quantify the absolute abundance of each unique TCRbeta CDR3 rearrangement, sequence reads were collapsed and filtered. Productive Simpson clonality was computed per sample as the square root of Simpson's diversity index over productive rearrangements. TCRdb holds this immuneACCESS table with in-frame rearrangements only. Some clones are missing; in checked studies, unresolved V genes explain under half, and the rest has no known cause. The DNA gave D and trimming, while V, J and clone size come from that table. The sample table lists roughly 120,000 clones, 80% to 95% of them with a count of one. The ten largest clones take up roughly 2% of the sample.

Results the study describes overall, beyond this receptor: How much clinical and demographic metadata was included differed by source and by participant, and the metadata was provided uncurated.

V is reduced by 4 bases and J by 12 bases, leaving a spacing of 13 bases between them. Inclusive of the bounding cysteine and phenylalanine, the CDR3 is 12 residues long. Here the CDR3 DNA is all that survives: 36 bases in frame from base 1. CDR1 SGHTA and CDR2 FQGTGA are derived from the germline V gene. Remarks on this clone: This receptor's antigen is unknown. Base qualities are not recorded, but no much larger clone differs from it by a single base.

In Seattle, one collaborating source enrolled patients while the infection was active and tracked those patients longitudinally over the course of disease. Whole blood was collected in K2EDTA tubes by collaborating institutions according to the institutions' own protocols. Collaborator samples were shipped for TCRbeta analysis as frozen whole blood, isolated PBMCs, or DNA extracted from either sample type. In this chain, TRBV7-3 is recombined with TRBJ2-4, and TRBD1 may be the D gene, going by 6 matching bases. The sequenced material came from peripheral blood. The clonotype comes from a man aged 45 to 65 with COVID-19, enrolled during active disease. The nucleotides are TGTGCCAGCAGCTGGACACAGGGACCTCAGTACTTC. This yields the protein CASSWTQGPQYF.